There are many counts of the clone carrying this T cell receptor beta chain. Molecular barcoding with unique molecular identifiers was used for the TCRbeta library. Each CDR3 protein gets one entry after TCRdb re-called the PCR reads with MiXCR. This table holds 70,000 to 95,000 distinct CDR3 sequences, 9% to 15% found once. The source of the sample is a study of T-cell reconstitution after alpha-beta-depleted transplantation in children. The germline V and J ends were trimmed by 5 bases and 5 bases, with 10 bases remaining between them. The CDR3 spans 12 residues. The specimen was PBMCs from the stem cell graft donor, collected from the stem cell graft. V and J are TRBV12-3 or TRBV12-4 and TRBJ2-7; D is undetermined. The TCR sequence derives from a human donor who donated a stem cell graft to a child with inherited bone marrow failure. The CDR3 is CASSPRLHEQYF. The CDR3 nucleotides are TGTGCCAGCAGTCCCCGGTTGCACGAGCAGTACTTC.